This is a list of T cell receptor beta chains from one sample in a study of OX40 agonist ivuxolimab in advanced cancers. Generated by immunoSEQ multiplex PCR, the TCRdb table keeps only in-frame clones and is missing some. The sample consists of more than 55,000 clones, over 75% of them appearing once. The material sequenced was CD4+ or CD8+ T cells sorted from blood, taken in a trial of the OX40 agonist ivuxolimab. The receptors shown here come from an adult with an advanced solid tumor such as melanoma, head and neck, liver or kidney cancer. Each CDR3 is given with its conserved first and last residue. A D gene is named only where the DNA matches it firmly. The listing skips clone size in some rows; elsewhere it reads once, few, many or a size class.

DNA: TGTGCCAGCAGCTTATTGGGGGGGGCAACAGATACGCAGTATTTT
CDR3: CASSLLGGATDTQYF
D: .
V: TRBV7-2
size: few
J: TRBJ2-3

DNA: TGCGCCAGCAGCGGACCGGGAGGGGACTCACCCCTCCACTTT
CDR3: CASSGPGGDSPLHF
D: .
V: TRBV5-1
size: once
J: TRBJ1-6

DNA: TGTGCCATCTCGGAGGGGGGGGCCGGTGAGCAGTTCTTC
CDR3: CAISEGGAGEQFF
D: .
V: TRBV2
size: .
J: TRBJ2-1

DNA: TGTGCCTGGACCGGAGGGGGCGCCGAGCAGTACTTC
CDR3: CAWTGGGAEQYF
D: .
V: TRBV30
size: few
J: TRBJ2-7

DNA: TGCGCCAGCAGCCCGGCTAGCGCGAGCTCCTACAATGAGCAGTTCTTC
CDR3: CASSPASASSYNEQFF
D: .
V: TRBV5-1
size: .
J: TRBJ2-1

DNA: TGTGCCAGCACCGGACGGTCGGGCCCTTATGGCTACACCTTC
CDR3: CASTGRSGPYGYTF
D: .
V: TRBV9
size: .
J: TRBJ1-2

DNA: TGTGCCAGCAGCTTTTCTAGCGGGGGGGCCCACGAGCAGTACTTC
CDR3: CASSFSSGGAHEQYF
D: TRBD2
V: TRBV7-9
size: .
J: TRBJ2-7

DNA: TGTGCCAGCAGCCCAAGGAGTTGGGGTTTAGTCGAGCAGTACTTC
CDR3: CASSPRSWGLVEQYF
D: .
V: TRBV7-9
size: .
J: TRBJ2-7

DNA: TGTGCCAGCAGCTTGGGGTCAGGGGGCACCGGGGAGCTGTTTTTT
CDR3: CASSLGSGGTGELFF
D: TRBD1
V: TRBV5-8
size: .
J: TRBJ2-2

DNA: TGTGCCAGCATGCGGCTCCGAGGCTATGGCTACACCTTC
CDR3: CASMRLRGYGYTF
D: .
V: TRBV6-6
size: .
J: TRBJ1-2

DNA: TGTGCCAGCAGCAGGCTGGGACAGGGGAATGGCTACACCTTC
CDR3: CASSRLGQGNGYTF
D: TRBD1
V: TRBV7-2
size: .
J: TRBJ1-2

DNA: TGTGCCAGCAGCTCAGAAGCTTTCTTT
CDR3: CASSSEAFF
D: .
V: TRBV7-9
size: few
J: TRBJ1-1

DNA: TGTGCCAGCAGTGGCCGACAGGGCAGTAGGGAGCAGTACTTC
CDR3: CASSGRQGSREQYF
D: TRBD1
V: TRBV6-6
size: .
J: TRBJ2-5

DNA: TGTGCCACCAGCAGAGATATCGGTGGTAGAAATGAAAAACTGTTTTTT
CDR3: CATSRDIGGRNEKLFF
D: .
V: TRBV15
size: .
J: TRBJ1-4

DNA: TGTGCCAGCAGCTTCTCTGAGACAGGGCCCCAGCATTTT
CDR3: CASSFSETGPQHF
D: .
V: TRBV5-5
size: .
J: TRBJ1-5

DNA: TGTGCCAGCGGTAGGTCCACAGATACGCAGTATTTT
CDR3: CASGRSTDTQYF
D: .
V: TRBV6-5
size: .
J: TRBJ2-3

DNA: TGTGCCAGCCTAGGGACTAGCGGGAGGGCGGCCTACGAGCAGTACTTC
CDR3: CASLGTSGRAAYEQYF
D: TRBD2
V: TRBV7-3
size: .
J: TRBJ2-7

DNA: TGTGCCAGCAGCGTAGCTACCCCCGTTGATACGCAGTATTTT
CDR3: CASSVATPVDTQYF
D: .
V: TRBV9
size: .
J: TRBJ2-3

DNA: TGCGCCAGCAGCTTGGGTCAGGGGATGACGAACACTGAAGCTTTCTTT
CDR3: CASSLGQGMTNTEAFF
D: .
V: TRBV5-1
size: .
J: TRBJ1-1

DNA: TGTGCCAGCAGCTTAAGGTCCCTTGAGAGGGGGAACACCGGGGAGCTGTTTTTT
CDR3: CASSLRSLERGNTGELFF
D: .
V: TRBV11-1
size: .
J: TRBJ2-2

DNA: TGTGCCAGCAGTTACGGTACTGAAGCTTTCTTT
CDR3: CASSYGTEAFF
D: .
V: TRBV6-6
size: .
J: TRBJ1-1

DNA: TGCAGTGCTAGTCCCTGGGATGAGCAGTTCTTC
CDR3: CSASPWDEQFF
D: .
V: TRBV20-1
size: .
J: TRBJ2-1

DNA: TGTGCCAGCAGCTTCGGCCGAGGGGGCGACTATGGCTACACCTTC
CDR3: CASSFGRGGDYGYTF
D: TRBD1
V: TRBV5-4
size: few
J: TRBJ1-2

DNA: TGCGCCAGCAGCTCCGGAAAACTCACAGATACGCAGTATTTT
CDR3: CASSSGKLTDTQYF
D: .
V: TRBV5-1
size: .
J: TRBJ2-3

DNA: TGTGCCACCAGCAGTAATAGGGACTCAGGAGAGACCCAGTACTTC
CDR3: CATSSNRDSGETQYF
D: .
V: TRBV15
size: .
J: TRBJ2-5

DNA: TGTGCTAGCTTGGACGCCAGGGAATCTGGAAACACCATATATTTT
CDR3: CASLDARESGNTIYF
D: .
V: TRBV12-5
size: .
J: TRBJ1-3

DNA: TGCGCCAGCAGCTTAGGACAGGCCTCTTTAGGGGATACGCAGTATTTT
CDR3: CASSLGQASLGDTQYF
D: TRBD1
V: TRBV5-1
size: once
J: TRBJ2-3

DNA: TGTGCCAGTACTTTCACAGGGGTTTTCTATGGCTACACCTTC
CDR3: CASTFTGVFYGYTF
D: TRBD1
V: TRBV19
size: .
J: TRBJ1-2

DNA: TGTGCCAGCAGCCCGAGGGGCAGTTGGGGCTACGAGCAGTACTTC
CDR3: CASSPRGSWGYEQYF
D: .
V: TRBV7-9
size: few
J: TRBJ2-7

DNA: TGTGCCAGCAGCGCCTACCAACGGGGGAGGGATGAAGCTTTCTTT
CDR3: CASSAYQRGRDEAFF
D: .
V: TRBV5-4
size: .
J: TRBJ1-1

DNA: TGTGCCAGCAGTGTAACAGGGACAGGTGGCTACACCTTC
CDR3: CASSVTGTGGYTF
D: TRBD1
V: TRBV2
size: .
J: TRBJ1-2

DNA: TGCGCCAGCCGAGCCCCAGGACAGAGTAACACCGGGGAGCTGTTTTTT
CDR3: CASRAPGQSNTGELFF
D: .
V: TRBV5-1
size: .
J: TRBJ2-2

DNA: TGTGCCAGCTCACCACCGGGACAGGGTAAGGCCAACGTCCTGACTTTC
CDR3: CASSPPGQGKANVLTF
D: TRBD1
V: TRBV18
size: .
J: TRBJ2-6

DNA: TGTGCCAGTACCTTCATTCCGAACACCGGGGAGCTGTTTTTT
CDR3: CASTFIPNTGELFF
D: .
V: TRBV19
size: .
J: TRBJ2-2

DNA: TGCGCCAGCCAAATGGGGACAGGGGTCGGGGTTGTTCGGAACACTGAAGCTTTCTTT
CDR3: CASQMGTGVGVVRNTEAFF
D: TRBD1
V: TRBV5-1
size: .
J: TRBJ1-1

DNA: TGTGCCTGGGTCCGTCAAAGTAGTGAGCAGTTCTTC
CDR3: CAWVRQSSEQFF
D: .
V: TRBV30
size: .
J: TRBJ2-1

DNA: TGTGCCAGCAGCGAAGGGACAGGGTATGGCTACACCTTC
CDR3: CASSEGTGYGYTF
D: TRBD1
V: TRBV5-4
size: once
J: TRBJ1-2

DNA: TGTGCCAGCAGTACCAGGGGCCCAGATACGCAGTATTTT
CDR3: CASSTRGPDTQYF
D: .
V: TRBV2
size: .
J: TRBJ2-3